This T cell receptor (beta chain) was identified during a study of blood T cell repertoires in COVID-19. Sequencing used immunoSEQ multiplex PCR; TCRdb keeps in-frame clones, though not all of them. The profile shows 350,000 to 450,000 clones, 75% to 90% of them singletons. Individuals drawn from under 30 US areas were about 18 to 89 years old. CDR3 length: 14 residues. Trimming took 6 bases from V and 8 from J, leaving 16 bases between them. Germline V gene lookup returns CDR1 MDHEN and CDR2 SYDVKM. This clone came up once. The sequence was obtained from a man aged 30 to 39 who had recovered from COVID-19. The sequencing input was PBMCs or T cells enriched from blood (not recorded which). The chain joins TRBV28 to TRBJ1-4; D possibly corresponds to TRBD1 (6 bases). The CDR3 sequence: CASSPGGLGEKLFF. As DNA, the CDR3 is TGTGCCAGCAGCCCGGGGGGGCTTGGGGAAAAACTGTTTTTT.